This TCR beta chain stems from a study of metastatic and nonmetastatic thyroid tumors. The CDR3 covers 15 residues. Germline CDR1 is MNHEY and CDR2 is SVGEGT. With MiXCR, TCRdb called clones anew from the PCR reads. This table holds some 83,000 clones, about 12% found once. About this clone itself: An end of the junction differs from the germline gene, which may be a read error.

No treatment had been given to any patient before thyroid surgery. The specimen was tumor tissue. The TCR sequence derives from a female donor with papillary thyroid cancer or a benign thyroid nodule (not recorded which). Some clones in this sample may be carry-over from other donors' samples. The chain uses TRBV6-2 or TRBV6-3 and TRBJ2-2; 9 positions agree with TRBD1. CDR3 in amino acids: CASSYGTGISGELFF. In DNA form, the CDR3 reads TGTGCCAGCAGTTACGGGACAGGGATTTCCGGTGAGCTGTTTTTT.